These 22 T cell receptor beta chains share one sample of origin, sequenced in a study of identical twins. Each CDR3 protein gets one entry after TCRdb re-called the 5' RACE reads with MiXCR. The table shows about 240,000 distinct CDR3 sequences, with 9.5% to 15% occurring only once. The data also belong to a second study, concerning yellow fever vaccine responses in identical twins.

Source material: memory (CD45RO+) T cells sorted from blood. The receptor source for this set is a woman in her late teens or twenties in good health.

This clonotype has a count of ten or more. CDR3 loop: CAISGQTDTQYF. Here the CDR3 DNA reads TGTGCCATCAGCGGACAGACAGATACGCAGTATTTT. This chain connects TRBV10-3 to TRBJ2-3, with D possibly TRBD1 on 6 matching bases. Between the trimmed V and J ends, which lost 6 bases and 3 bases, there was a span of 7 bases. The germline V gene has CDR1 ENHRY and CDR2 SYGVKD. The CDR3 sequence is 12 residues long.

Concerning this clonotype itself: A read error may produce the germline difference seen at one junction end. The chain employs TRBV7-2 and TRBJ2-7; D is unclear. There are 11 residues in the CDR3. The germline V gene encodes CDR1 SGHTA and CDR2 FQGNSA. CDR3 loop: CASSPSYDQYF. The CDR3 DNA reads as TGTGCCAGCAGCCCATCCTACGATCAGTACTTC.

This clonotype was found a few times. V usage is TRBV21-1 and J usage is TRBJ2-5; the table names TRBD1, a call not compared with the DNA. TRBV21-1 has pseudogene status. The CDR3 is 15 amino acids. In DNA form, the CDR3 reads TGTGCCAGCACTCCAATCGACAGGGGGATAGAGACCCAGTACTTC. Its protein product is CASTPIDRGIETQYF.

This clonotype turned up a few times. CDR3 region: CASSEGLYNEQFF. The CDR3 DNA reads as TGTGCCAGTAGTGAGGGACTTTACAATGAGCAGTTCTTC. This chain uses TRBV19 with TRBJ2-1; the D gene is possibly TRBD2 (6 bases). Deletions cut 5 bases from V and 4 bases from J, with 9 bases between. CDR3 size: 13 residues. Germline CDR1 reads LNHDA; CDR2 reads SQIVND (reference sequence).

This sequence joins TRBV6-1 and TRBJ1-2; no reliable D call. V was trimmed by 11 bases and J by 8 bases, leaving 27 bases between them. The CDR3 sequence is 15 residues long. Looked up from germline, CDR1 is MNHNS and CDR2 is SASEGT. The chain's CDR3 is CASGRVARLVYGYTF. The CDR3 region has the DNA TGTGCCTCGGGAAGGGTTGCTCGCTTGGTGTACGGCTACACCTTC.

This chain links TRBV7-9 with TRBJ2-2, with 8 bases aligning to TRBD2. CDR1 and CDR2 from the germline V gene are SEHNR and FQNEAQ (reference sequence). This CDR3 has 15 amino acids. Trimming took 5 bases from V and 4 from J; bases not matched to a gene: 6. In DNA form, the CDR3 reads TGTGCCAGCAGCCTCTGGCTAGCGGGCACCGGGGAGCTGTTTTTT. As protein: CASSLWLAGTGELFF.

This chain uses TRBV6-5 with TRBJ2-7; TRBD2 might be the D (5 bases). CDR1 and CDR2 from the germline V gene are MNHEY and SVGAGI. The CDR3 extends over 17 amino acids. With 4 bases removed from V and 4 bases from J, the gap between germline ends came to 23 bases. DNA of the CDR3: TGTGCCAGCAGTTGGCCTACCGGGGTTGCCAAACCATACGAGCAGTACTTC. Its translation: CASSWPTGVAKPYEQYF.

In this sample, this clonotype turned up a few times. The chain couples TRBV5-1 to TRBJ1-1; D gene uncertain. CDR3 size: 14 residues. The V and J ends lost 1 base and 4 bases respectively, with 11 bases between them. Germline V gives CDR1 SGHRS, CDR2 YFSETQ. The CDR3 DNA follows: TGCGCCAGCAGCTTGACGGGAATGGGCACTGAAGCTTTCTTT. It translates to CASSLTGMGTEAFF.

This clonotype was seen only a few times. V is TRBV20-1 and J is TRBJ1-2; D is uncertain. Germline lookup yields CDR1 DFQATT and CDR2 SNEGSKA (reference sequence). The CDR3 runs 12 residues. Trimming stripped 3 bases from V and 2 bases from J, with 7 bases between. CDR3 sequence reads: CSASRQNYGYTF. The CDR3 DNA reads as TGCAGTGCTAGCCGGCAAAACTATGGCTACACCTTC.

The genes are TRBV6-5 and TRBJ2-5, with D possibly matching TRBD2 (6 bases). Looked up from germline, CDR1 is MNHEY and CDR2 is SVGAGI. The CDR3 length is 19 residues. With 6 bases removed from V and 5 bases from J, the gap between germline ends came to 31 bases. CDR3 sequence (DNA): TGTGCCAGCAGCCCAACAGAGAGTACTAGCTCTCATTCAGGGGAGACCCAGTACTTC. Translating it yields CASSPTESTSSHSGETQYF.

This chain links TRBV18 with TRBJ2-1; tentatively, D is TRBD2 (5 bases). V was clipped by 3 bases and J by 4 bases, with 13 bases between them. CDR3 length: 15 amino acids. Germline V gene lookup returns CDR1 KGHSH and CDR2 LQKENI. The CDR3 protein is CASSPGREVYNEQFF. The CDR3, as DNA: TGTGCCAGCTCACCCGGACGGGAAGTTTACAATGAGCAGTTCTTC.

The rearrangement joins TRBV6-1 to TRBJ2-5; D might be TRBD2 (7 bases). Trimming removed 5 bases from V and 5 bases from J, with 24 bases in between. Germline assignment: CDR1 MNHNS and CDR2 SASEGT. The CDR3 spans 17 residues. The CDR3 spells CASSPHRGGGARETQYF. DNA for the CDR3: TGTGCCAGCAGTCCACACCGTGGGGGGGGCGCAAGGGAGACCCAGTACTTC.

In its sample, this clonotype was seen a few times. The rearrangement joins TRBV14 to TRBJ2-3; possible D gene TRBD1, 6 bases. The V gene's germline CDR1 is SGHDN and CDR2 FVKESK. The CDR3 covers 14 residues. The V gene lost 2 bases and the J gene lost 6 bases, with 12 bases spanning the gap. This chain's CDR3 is CASSQFRGWDTQYF. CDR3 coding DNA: TGTGCCAGCAGCCAATTCAGGGGATGGGATACGCAGTATTTT.

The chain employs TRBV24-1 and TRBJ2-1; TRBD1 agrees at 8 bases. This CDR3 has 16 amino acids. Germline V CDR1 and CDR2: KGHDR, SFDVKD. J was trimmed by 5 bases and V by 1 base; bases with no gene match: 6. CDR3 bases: TGTGCCACCAGTGATTTCGGGACAGGATATAACAATGAGCAGTTCTTC. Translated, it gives CATSDFGTGYNNEQFF.

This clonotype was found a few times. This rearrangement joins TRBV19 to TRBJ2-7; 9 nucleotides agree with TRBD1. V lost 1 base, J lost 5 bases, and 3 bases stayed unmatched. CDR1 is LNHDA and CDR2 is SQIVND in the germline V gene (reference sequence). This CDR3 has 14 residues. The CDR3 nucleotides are TGTGCCAGTAGTATAGCCGGGACAGGGAACGAGCAGTACTTC. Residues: CASSIAGTGNEQYF.

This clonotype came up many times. The CDR3 sequence is CASSDPRGATNEKLFF. CDR3 nucleotides: TGTGCCAGCAGTGACCCCCGTGGGGCAACTAATGAAAAACTGTTTTTT. The chain joins TRBV28 to TRBJ1-4; no firm D call. The length of the CDR3 is 16 residues. The germline V and J ends were trimmed by 5 bases and 0 bases, with 13 bases remaining between them. In germline, CDR1 is MDHEN, CDR2 SYDVKM.

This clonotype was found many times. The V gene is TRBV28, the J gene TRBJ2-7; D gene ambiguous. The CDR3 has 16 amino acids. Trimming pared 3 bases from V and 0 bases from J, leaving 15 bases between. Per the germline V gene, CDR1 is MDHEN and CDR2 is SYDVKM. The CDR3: CASSFPSHQNSYEQYF. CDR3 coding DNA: TGTGCCAGCAGTTTCCCCTCACATCAAAACTCCTACGAGCAGTACTTC.

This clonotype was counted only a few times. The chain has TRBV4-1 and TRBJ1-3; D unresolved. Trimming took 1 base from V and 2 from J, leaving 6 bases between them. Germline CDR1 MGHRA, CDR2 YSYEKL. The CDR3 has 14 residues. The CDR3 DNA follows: TGCGCCAGCAGCCAAGTCCCGGCTGGAAACACCATATATTTT. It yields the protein CASSQVPAGNTIYF.

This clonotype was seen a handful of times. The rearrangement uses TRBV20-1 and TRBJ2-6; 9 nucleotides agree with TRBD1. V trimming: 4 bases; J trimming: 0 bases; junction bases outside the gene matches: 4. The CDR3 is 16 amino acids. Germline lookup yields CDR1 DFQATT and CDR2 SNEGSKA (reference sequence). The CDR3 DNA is TGCAGTGCTAAGGGACAGGGTTCCTCTGGGGCCAACGTCCTGACTTTC. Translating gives CSAKGQGSSGANVLTF.

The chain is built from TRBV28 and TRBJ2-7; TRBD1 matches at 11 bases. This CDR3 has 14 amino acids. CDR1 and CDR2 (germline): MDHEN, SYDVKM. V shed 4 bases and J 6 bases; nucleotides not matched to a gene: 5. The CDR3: CASSSGTGGFEQYF. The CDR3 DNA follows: TGTGCCAGCAGTTCCGGGACAGGGGGTTTCGAGCAGTACTTC.

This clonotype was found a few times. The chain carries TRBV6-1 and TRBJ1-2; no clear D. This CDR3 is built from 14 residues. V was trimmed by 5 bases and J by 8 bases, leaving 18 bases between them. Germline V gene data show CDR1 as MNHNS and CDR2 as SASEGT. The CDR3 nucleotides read TGTGCCAGCAGTCTATCCAGACCGGGAGGAGGCTACACCTTC. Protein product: CASSLSRPGGGYTF.

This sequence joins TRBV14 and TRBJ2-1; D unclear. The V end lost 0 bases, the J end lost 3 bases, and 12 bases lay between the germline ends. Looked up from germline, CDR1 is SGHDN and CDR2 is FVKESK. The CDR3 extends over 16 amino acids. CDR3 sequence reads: CASSQEGYRFYNEQFF. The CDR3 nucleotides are TGTGCCAGCAGCCAAGAGGGGTATAGATTCTACAATGAGCAGTTCTTC. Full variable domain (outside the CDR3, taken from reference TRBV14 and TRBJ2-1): EAGVTQFPSHSVIEKGQTVTLRCDPISGHDNLYWYRRVMGKEIKFLLHFVKESKQDESGMPNNRFLAERTGGTYSTLKVQPAELEDSGVYFCASSQEGYRFYNEQFFGPGTRLTVL.